This record looks at one T cell receptor beta chain sequence and its context. With 3 bases removed from V and 12 bases from J, the gap between germline ends came to 12 bases. This CDR3 contains 12 residues. The germline gives CDR1 MDHEN, CDR2 SYDVKM. The data originate from a study of shared clonotypes between healthy human individuals. The repertoire was sequenced with immunoSEQ multiplex PCR; TCRdb's copy has only in-frame clones and lacks some. The sample contains hundreds of thousands of clones, around 86% of which appear only once. The rearrangement links TRBV28 to TRBJ1-5; D is possibly TRBD1 (6 bases). The receptor was derived from a man aged 18-30 years in good health. The sequenced sample was memory CD8+ T cells sorted from blood. Subset denoted: CD45RO+ cells pooled with CCR7-negative TemRA cells. For the CDR3, the DNA is TGTGCCAGCAGTTTCACTGCAGGGGACCAGCATTTT. Encoded protein: CASSFTAGDQHF.